The entry that follows covers one TCR beta chain sequence. This entry belongs to a study of blood T cell repertoires in COVID-19. Turning to the study itself: The origin of the acute and convalescent COVID-19 samples was the United States, Italy and Spain.

Per the original data handling: Using reference gene primer amplification, nucleated cell counts were estimated. This table comes from immunoSEQ multiplex PCR, and its TCRdb copy is limited to in-frame clones, with some not included. V, J and clone size are taken as reported in that table, and D and trimming were inferred from the DNA itself. The sample includes fewer than 150,000 clones, around three quarters seen only once; the top ten take 11%. This CDR3 spans 13 amino acids. Germline loops: CDR1 LNHDA, CDR2 SQIVND (reference sequence). Trimming took off 7 bases at V and 8 bases at J, with 17 bases between the two ends.

Sequencing used peripheral blood. The receptor was isolated from a human donor in a cohort sampled during active COVID-19. The V call is TRBV19, the J call TRBJ1-2; possibly TRBD1 for D (6 bases). This CDR3 is CASTHIRTDGYTF. CDR3 nucleotide sequence: TGTGCCAGTACTCACATTCGGACAGACGGCTACACCTTC.